This T cell receptor (beta chain) was documented in a study of T cells after yellow fever vaccination (dated by TCRdb to between 2019 and 2020). For the study in its entirety: The SMART-Seq v4 Ultra Low Input RNA kit was used to prepare libraries from fractions with low cell numbers. To track T-cell clones before and after primary and booster YFV17D yellow fever vaccination, bulk TCR alpha and beta repertoires were sequenced longitudinally. Two healthy male donors, one aged 18 to 29 and one aged 30 to 40 years, made up the cohort. Blood samples were taken at several timepoints before and after primary and secondary immunization, and bulk PBMC replicates and cell subsets were isolated. Study-level results and caveats: Only a couple of donors were included in the study, so the extent to which the findings can be generalized is limited. Computational filtering was needed because FACS-sorted repertoires could contain abundant contaminating clonotypes from the bulk population. Most clones expanded after primary vaccination (approximately 96% of CD4 and roughly 90% of CD8) were re-detected after the booster, suggesting that broad memory maintenance occurred. Compared with the primary T-cell response, the secondary T-cell response was weaker but faster, peaking on day 5 rather than day 15. A small fraction of clonotypes appeared in both the CD4 and CD8 compartments, likely as a result of convergent recombination.

This clonotype was counted many times. No cognate antigen has been identified for it. No base-level quality is on record; no much larger clone is a single base apart. The treatment or condition label, as the study defines it: live attenuated yellow fever vaccine strain. PBMCs were isolated from peripheral blood using a standard Ficoll-Paque protocol. CD4 and CD8 T-cell fractions were isolated with Dynabeads CD4 and CD8 positive selection kits. TriZol was used to extract RNA from bulk PBMCs, from CD4 and CD8 fractions, and from dextramer-positive and dextramer-negative fractions. The cysteine opens and the phenylalanine closes a CDR3 of 13 amino acids. Only CDR3 DNA is held: 39 bases, read in frame from base 1. As encoded in the germline V gene, CDR1 is SGHTA while CDR2 is FQGNSA. For this chain, trimming is 7 bases at the V end and 7 bases at the J end, and the number of junction bases without a gene match is 6.

The instrument was an Illumina NovaSeq 6000. Synthesis of TCR cDNA relied on 5'RACE template switching, a step that introduced a universal primer site along with unique molecular identifiers. cDNA synthesis was primed from both the TCR alpha and TCR beta constant segments. Two PCR steps were used to amplify libraries, with sample barcodes and sequencing adapters being added in the second step. Sequencing of libraries was performed on Illumina HiSeq 2500 (2x100 bp) or NovaSeq (2x150 bp). The source study handled its data this way. Reads were demultiplexed and collapsed into UMI consensus sequences with MIGEC, and V(D)J alignment was performed with MiXCR. Vaccine-responding clonotypes were defined with edgeR using replicate PBMC samples, requiring FDR below 0.01 and a log2 fold change above 5 up to day 15. CD4 or CD8 identity was assigned to each bulk clonotype according to whether the clonotype was present at higher abundance in the sequenced CD4 repertoire or the sequenced CD8 repertoire. TCRdb handled the public reads itself, with Q25 trimming in fastp and clone calling in MiXCR, and kept productive beta chains. Each CDR3 protein gets just one entry, which takes the most common genes and DNA from the rows behind it. These V and J calls originate from TCRdb's pipeline instead of the authors' own analysis. The sample table lists about 320,000 distinct CDR3 sequences, roughly an eighth of them with a count of one. Roughly 3.1% of the sample goes to the ten largest clones.

The chain is made from TRBV7-2 and TRBJ2-3; TRBD2 aligns with 9 central bases. The clonotype comes from a man between 18 and 29 years old who received the YFV17D yellow fever vaccine. The sequencing here drew on CD4+ T cells sorted from PBMCs, taken 15 days after the yellow fever booster vaccination. DNA sequence: TGTGCCAGCACCGCTGGACTAGCGTATACGCAGTATTTT. Its amino acids are CASTAGLAYTQYF.